This passage covers 23 T cell receptor beta chains from one sample sequenced in a study of OX40 agonist ivuxolimab in advanced cancers. Sequencing used immunoSEQ multiplex PCR; TCRdb keeps in-frame clones, though not all of them. The sample has about 80,000 clones; approximately 92% are singletons. The sequences come from CD4+ or CD8+ T cells sorted from blood, collected in a trial of the OX40 agonist ivuxolimab. Receptor source: an adult with an advanced solid tumor such as melanoma, head and neck, liver or kidney cancer.

The V and J genes are TRBV5-6 and TRBJ2-6; 9 bases agree with TRBD1. Germline CDR1 is SGHDT and CDR2 is YYEEEE. The ends lost 4 bases at V and 2 bases at J; junction bases unmatched: 7. The CDR3 covers 17 residues. The chain's CDR3 is CASSASRDRAGANVLTF. The CDR3, as DNA: TGTGCCAGCAGCGCGTCCCGGGACAGGGCTGGGGCCAACGTCCTGACTTTC.

This clone was seen only once. The same CDR3 is also encoded by other DNA sequences in this sample. The J gene is TRBJ1-5, the V gene TRBV25-1, with D unresolved. The germline gives CDR1 MGHDK, CDR2 SYGVNS. The CDR3 extends over 14 amino acids. V was clipped by 1 base and J by 3 bases, with 7 bases between them. CDR3 amino acids: CASSESGYNQPQHF. In nucleotides, the CDR3 is TGTGCCAGCAGTGAATCGGGGTACAATCAGCCCCAGCATTTT.

The chain joins TRBV28 to TRBJ1-3; no reliable D call. Germline-derived CDR1 and CDR2 are MDHEN and SYDVKM. The CDR3 sequence is 16 residues long. Deletions cut 7 bases from V and 9 bases from J, with 25 bases between. The CDR3 protein is CASTPPRSRGVGTIYF. The DNA for the CDR3 is TGTGCCAGCACCCCCCCTAGGTCTCGTGGGGTTGGCACCATATATTTT.

This chain uses TRBV30 with TRBJ2-5; possible D gene TRBD1, 5 bases. From germline, CDR1 is GTSNPN and CDR2 SVGIG (reference sequence). V lost 2 bases to trimming and J lost 5 bases, with 6 bases between them. The CDR3 has 11 amino acids. The CDR3 DNA follows: TGTGCCTGGAGTTCAGGGGAGACCCAGTACTTC. Encoded protein: CAWSSGETQYF.

The J gene is TRBJ2-7, the V gene TRBV5-1; 9 bases map to TRBD1. The length of the CDR3 is 14 residues. CDR1 SGHRS and CDR2 YFSETQ come from the germline V gene. Trimming cost V 6 bases and J 4 bases; bases outside gene matches: 8. Written as DNA, the CDR3 is TGCGCCAGCAATCCTGACGGGACAGGGTACGAGCAGTACTTC. Residues: CASNPDGTGYEQYF. Complete variable domain (other parts from reference TRBV5-1 and TRBJ2-7): KAGVTQTPRYLIKTRGQQVTLSCSPISGHRSVSWYQQTPGQGLQFLFEYFSETQRNKGNFPGRFSGRQFSNSRSEMNVSTLELGDSALYLCASNPDGTGYEQYFGPGTRLTVT.

The chain has TRBV7-2 and TRBJ2-1; D is ambiguous. The germline V gene has CDR1 SGHTA and CDR2 FQGNSA. This CDR3 is 14 amino acids long. V was trimmed by 5 bases and J by 3 bases, leaving 11 bases between them. Here the CDR3 DNA reads TGTGCCAGCAGCCCCGCTACTTACTACAATGAGCAGTTCTTC. This translates into CASSPATYYNEQFF.

The chain links TRBV7-2 to TRBJ2-2; 10 bases are shared with TRBD2. CDR3 size: 17 residues. The trim removed 1 base at V and 7 bases at J, leaving 9 bases unmatched. CDR1 is SGHTA and CDR2 is FQGNSA in the germline V gene. The chain's CDR3 is CASSLVGSGRVHGELFF. The CDR3 DNA follows: TGTGCCAGCAGCTTAGTAGGGAGCGGGAGGGTTCACGGGGAGCTGTTTTTT. Full variable domain (missing parts from reference TRBV7-2 and TRBJ2-2): GAGVSQSPSNKVTEKGKDVELRCDPISGHTALYWYRQSLGQGLEFLIYFQGNSAPDKSGLPSDRFSAERTGGSVSTLTIQRTQQEDSAVYLCASSLVGSGRVHGELFFGEGSRLTVL.

The rearrangement links TRBV27 to TRBJ2-5; tentatively, D is TRBD2 (5 bases). Germline CDR1 and CDR2: MNHEY and SMNVEV (reference sequence). Trimming removed 2 bases from V and 5 bases from J, with 9 bases in between. There are 13 residues in the CDR3. CDR3: CASSLGGWETQYF. The CDR3 DNA reads TGTGCCAGCAGTTTAGGCGGGTGGGAGACCCAGTACTTC.

The chain is built from TRBV10-3 and TRBJ2-5; 12 bases align to TRBD2. The CDR3 has 15 amino acids. J lost 5 bases, V lost 5 bases, and 6 bases had no gene match. Germline lookup yields CDR1 ENHRY and CDR2 SYGVKD. The CDR3 loop is CAISPSGGEYETQYF. The CDR3 bases are TGTGCCATCAGTCCTAGCGGGGGGGAGTATGAGACCCAGTACTTC.

The V gene is TRBV21-1, the J gene TRBJ2-1; the table calls TRBD2, which could not be checked here. TRBV21-1 is a pseudogene. There are 15 residues in the CDR3. This chain's CDR3 is CASSPSGRSYNEQFF. The CDR3 DNA is TGTGCCAGCAGCCCCAGCGGACGCTCCTACAATGAGCAGTTCTTC.

The chain recombines TRBV6-1 with TRBJ2-7, with unresolved D. The V and J ends lost 3 bases and 0 bases respectively, with 9 bases between them. Germline V gene sequence: CDR1 MNHNS, CDR2 SASEGT. CDR3 length: 14 amino acids. The CDR3 nucleotides read TGTGCCAGCAGTGAGACGCGACTCTCCTACGAGCAGTACTTC. Its translation: CASSETRLSYEQYF.

The CDR3 DNA sequence: TGTGCCAGCAGCAAAAAAAGACCGGGACAGTCCTACAATGAGCAGTTCTTC. This gives the protein CASSKKRPGQSYNEQFF. This chain connects TRBV21-1 to TRBJ2-1; TRBD1 is taken as the D call from the table, unchecked against the DNA. TRBV21-1 is tagged as a pseudogene. This CDR3 is 17 amino acids long.

The chain's CDR3 is CASTGDGYTF. The CDR3 DNA reads as TGTGCCAGCACCGGGGATGGCTACACCTTC. The chain combines TRBV2 with TRBJ1-2; D not certain. CDR1 is SNHLY and CDR2 is FYNNEI in the germline V gene. V was pared by 7 bases and J by 6 bases, with 6 bases between. This CDR3 comprises 10 residues.

As regards this clone: Other DNA sequences in the same sample also yield this CDR3. This chain links TRBV27 with TRBJ1-6, with D possibly being TRBD1 (6 bases). CDR1 MNHEY and CDR2 SMNVEV come from the germline V gene (reference sequence). The ends were cut back, 6 bases at V and 0 bases at J, with 9 bases in the middle. There are 15 residues in the CDR3. The CDR3 region is CASSTGSSYNSPLHF. The CDR3 DNA follows: TGTGCCAGCAGCACAGGGAGCTCCTATAATTCACCCCTCCACTTT.

The chain has TRBV18 and TRBJ2-7, with 7 positions matching TRBD2. Germline V gene lookup returns CDR1 KGHSH and CDR2 LQKENI. The CDR3 sequence is 15 residues long. V was clipped by 2 bases and J by 3 bases; unmatched bases: 7. CDR3 sequence (DNA): TGTGCCAGCTCACCAGGTCTACTAGCGAGCTACGAGCAGTACTTC. As protein: CASSPGLLASYEQYF. Full variable domain (remainder filled in from reference TRBV18 and TRBJ2-7): NAGVMQNPRHLVRRRGQEARLRCSPMKGHSHVYWYRQLPEEGLKFMVYLQKENIIDESGMPKERFSAEFPKEGPSILRIQQVVRGDSAAYFCASSPGLLASYEQYFGPGTRLTVT.

V usage is TRBV9 and J usage is TRBJ1-3, with D tentatively TRBD1 (5 bases). Trimming pared 4 bases from V and 0 bases from J, leaving 11 bases between. The CDR3 runs 15 residues. Germline V gene lookup returns CDR1 SGDLS and CDR2 YYNGEE. As DNA, the CDR3 is TGTGCCAGCAGCATTTCAGGGTTCTCTGGAAACACCATATATTTT. The encoded protein is CASSISGFSGNTIYF. The complete variable domain, with remaining parts taken from reference TRBV9 and TRBJ1-3, reads DSGVTQTPKHLITATGQRVTLRCSPRSGDLSVYWYQQSLDQGLQFLIQYYNGEERAKGNILERFSAQQFPDLHSELNLSSLELGDSALYFCASSISGFSGNTIYFGEGSWLTVV.

V is TRBV5-4 and J is TRBJ1-2; a possible D gene is TRBD1 (5 bases). With 5 bases removed from V and 7 bases from J, the gap between germline ends came to 21 bases. CDR1 SGHNT and CDR2 YYREEE come from the germline V gene (reference sequence). The CDR3 length is 15 residues. CDR3 sequence (DNA): TGTGCCAGCAGAGTTGGGACGTCAAGGGGTGGTGGCTACACCTTC. Its translation: CASRVGTSRGGGYTF.

The chain links TRBV6-1 to TRBJ1-2, with D possibly TRBD1 on 6 matching bases. Germline V CDR1 and CDR2: MNHNS, SASEGT. The CDR3 is 13 amino acids. V lost 2 bases, J lost 8 bases, and 12 bases lay in between. The DNA for the CDR3 is TGTGCCAGCAGTGAAAACAGGGAGGTGGGCTACACCTTC. Protein: CASSENREVGYTF.

This chain uses TRBV5-1 with TRBJ2-7, with D hard to call. Germline V gene data show CDR1 as SGHRS and CDR2 as YFSETQ. CDR3 length: 13 residues. The V end was cut by 5 bases, the J end by 3 bases, with 12 bases between. The CDR3 loop reads CASRDLAGYEQYF. CDR3 nucleotide sequence: TGCGCCAGCAGGGATTTGGCAGGCTACGAGCAGTACTTC.

This chain links TRBV18 with TRBJ1-5; D might be TRBD1 (5 bases). Looked up from germline, CDR1 is KGHSH and CDR2 is LQKENI. This CDR3 comprises 16 residues. V lost 5 bases to trimming and J lost 1 base, with 15 bases between them. The DNA of the CDR3 is TGTGCCAGCTCATCAGGAGAGGGGCCCAGCAATCAGCCCCAGCATTTT. Its translation: CASSSGEGPSNQPQHF.

The CDR3 here is CATSRGLESYEQYF. The CDR3 DNA reads TGTGCCACCAGCCGGGGACTTGAGTCCTACGAGCAGTACTTC. This chain links TRBV15 with TRBJ2-7, with D possibly matching TRBD2 (6 bases). The CDR3 is 14 residues long. Deletions cut 5 bases from V and 1 base from J, with 12 bases between. Germline loops: CDR1 LNHNV, CDR2 YYDKDF (reference sequence).

CDR3 coding DNA: TGTGCCAGCAGCTTAACGGGAGGAGGCTCTGGAAACACCATATATTTT. Residues: CASSLTGGGSGNTIYF. V gene TRBV7-2 combines with J gene TRBJ1-3; D is ambiguous. This CDR3 is 16 amino acids long. V was trimmed by 2 bases and J by 0 bases, leaving 11 bases between them. The germline V gene encodes CDR1 SGHTA and CDR2 FQGNSA.

This clone was counted once. At the DNA level, this CDR3 is encoded by other sequences in the same sample as well. CDR3 DNA: TGTGCCAGCAGTTTCATAAATCAGCCCCAGCATTTT. This sequence encodes CASSFINQPQHF. This chain uses TRBV27 with TRBJ1-5, with D unclear. Trimming removed 3 bases at V and 4 bases at J, with 4 bases between. CDR1 and CDR2 (germline): MNHEY, SMNVEV (reference sequence). The CDR3 spans 12 residues.